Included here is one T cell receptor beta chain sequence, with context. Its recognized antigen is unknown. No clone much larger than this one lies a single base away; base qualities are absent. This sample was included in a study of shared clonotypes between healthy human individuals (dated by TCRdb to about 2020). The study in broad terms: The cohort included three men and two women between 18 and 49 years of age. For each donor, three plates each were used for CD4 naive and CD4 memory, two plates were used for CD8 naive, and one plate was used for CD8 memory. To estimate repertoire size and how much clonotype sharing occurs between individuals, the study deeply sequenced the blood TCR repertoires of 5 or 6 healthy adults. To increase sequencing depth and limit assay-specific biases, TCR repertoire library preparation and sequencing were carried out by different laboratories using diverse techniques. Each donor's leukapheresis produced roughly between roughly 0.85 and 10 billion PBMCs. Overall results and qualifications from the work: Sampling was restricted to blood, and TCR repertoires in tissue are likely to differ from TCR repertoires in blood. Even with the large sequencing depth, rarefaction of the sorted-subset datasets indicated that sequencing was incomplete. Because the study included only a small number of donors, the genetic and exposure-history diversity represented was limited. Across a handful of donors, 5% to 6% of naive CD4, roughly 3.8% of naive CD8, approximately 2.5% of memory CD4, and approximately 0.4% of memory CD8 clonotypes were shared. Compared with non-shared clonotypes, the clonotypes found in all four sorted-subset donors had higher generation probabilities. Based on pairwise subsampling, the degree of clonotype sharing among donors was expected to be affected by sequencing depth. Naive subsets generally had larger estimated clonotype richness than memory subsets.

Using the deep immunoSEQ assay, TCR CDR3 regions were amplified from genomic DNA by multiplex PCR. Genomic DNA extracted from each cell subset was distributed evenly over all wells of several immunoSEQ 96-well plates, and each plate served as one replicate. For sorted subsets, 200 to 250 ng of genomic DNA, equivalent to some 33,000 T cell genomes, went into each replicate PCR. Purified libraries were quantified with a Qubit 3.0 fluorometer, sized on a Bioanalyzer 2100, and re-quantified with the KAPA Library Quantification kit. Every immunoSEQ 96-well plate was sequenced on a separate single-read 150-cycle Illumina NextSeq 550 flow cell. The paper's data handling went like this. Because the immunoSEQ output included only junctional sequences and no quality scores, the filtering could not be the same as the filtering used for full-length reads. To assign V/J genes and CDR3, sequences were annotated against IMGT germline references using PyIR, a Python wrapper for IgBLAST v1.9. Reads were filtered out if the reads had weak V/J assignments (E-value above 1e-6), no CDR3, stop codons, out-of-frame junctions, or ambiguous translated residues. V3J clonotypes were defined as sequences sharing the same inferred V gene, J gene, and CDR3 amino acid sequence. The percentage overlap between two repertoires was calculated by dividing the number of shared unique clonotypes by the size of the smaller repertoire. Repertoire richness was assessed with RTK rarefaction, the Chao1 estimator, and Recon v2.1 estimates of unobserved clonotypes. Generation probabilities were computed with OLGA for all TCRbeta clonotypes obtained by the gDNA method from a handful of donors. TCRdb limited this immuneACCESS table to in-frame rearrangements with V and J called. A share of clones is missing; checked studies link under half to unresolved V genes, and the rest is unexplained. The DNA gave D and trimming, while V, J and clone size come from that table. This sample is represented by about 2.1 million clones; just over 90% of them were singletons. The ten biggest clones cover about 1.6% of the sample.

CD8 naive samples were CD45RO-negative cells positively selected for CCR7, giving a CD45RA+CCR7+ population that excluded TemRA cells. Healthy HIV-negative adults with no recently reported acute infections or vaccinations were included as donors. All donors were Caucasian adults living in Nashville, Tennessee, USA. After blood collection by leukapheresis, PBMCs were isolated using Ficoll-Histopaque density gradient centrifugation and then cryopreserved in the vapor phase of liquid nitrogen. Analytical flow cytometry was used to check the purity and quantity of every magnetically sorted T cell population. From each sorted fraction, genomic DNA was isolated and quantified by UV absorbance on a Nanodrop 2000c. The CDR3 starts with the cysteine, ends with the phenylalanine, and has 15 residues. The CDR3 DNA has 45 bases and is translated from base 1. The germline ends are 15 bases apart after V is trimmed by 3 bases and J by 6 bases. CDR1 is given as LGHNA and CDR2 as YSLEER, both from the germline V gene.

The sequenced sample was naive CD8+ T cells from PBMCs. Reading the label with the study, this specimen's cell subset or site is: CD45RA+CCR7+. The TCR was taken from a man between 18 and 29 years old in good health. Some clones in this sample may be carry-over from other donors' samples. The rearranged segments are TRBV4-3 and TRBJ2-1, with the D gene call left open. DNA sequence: TGCGCCAGCAGCCAGAGAACAGCTCGGGCCAATGAGCAGTTCTTC. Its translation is CASSQRTARANEQFF.